This is a list of T cell receptor beta chains from one sample in a study of Graves' ophthalmopathy and Graves' hyperthyroidism. TCRdb reprocessed the multiplex PCR reads with MiXCR, giving one entry per CDR3 protein. The sample yields some 1.1 million distinct CDR3 sequences, 35% to 40% seen once. Sequencing used peripheral blood or thyroid tissue (not recorded which). These TCRs come from an adult man with Graves' hyperthyroidism. CDR3s include the opening cysteine and the closing phenylalanine or tryptophan. Each record gives: V gene, D gene, clone size, J gene, CDR3 DNA, CDR3 protein. D genes are given only for firm matches. Clone size is stated in some rows and not others, as once, few, many or a class when expanded.

TRBV29-1	TRBD1	.	TRBJ2-2	TGCAGCGTTGAAGAGGGGACAGGGGGGCGGGTCGGGGAGCTGTTTTTT	CSVEEGTGGRVGELFF
TRBV2	.	many	TRBJ2-5	TGTGCCAGCAGTGCTCCAATCGGGCTTACGGGGGTTAAAGAGACCCAGTACTTC	CASSAPIGLTGVKETQYF
TRBV11-2	.	medium-sized	TRBJ1-1	TGTGCCAGCAGCCCCCGAGGGATTGAAGCTTTCTTT	CASSPRGIEAFF
TRBV20-1	.	.	TRBJ1-5	TGCAGTGCCCTAAGAGGAGAGTTACATAGCAATCAGCCCCAGCATTTT	CSALRGELHSNQPQHF
TRBV6-5	TRBD2	few	TRBJ2-5	TGTGCCAGCAGTTACGCGGGACTAGTAAAAGAGACCCAGTACTTC	CASSYAGLVKETQYF
TRBV2	.	.	TRBJ1-2	TGTGCCAGCAGTGCTAGAGCACAGATTCTTGGCTACACCTTC	CASSARAQILGYTF
TRBV10-2	.	many	TRBJ2-7	TGCGCCAGCAGTGAGTACTCCTTCGGTGCCTACGAGCAGTACTTC	CASSEYSFGAYEQYF
TRBV7-2	.	once	TRBJ1-1	TGTGCCAGCAGGGCCGCAGGGAGGAACACTGAAGCTTTCTTT	CASRAAGRNTEAFF
TRBV5-1	.	.	TRBJ1-4	TGCGCCAGCAGCTTGGAACGGACCCGGGGTGAAAAACTGTTTTTT	CASSLERTRGEKLFF
TRBV7-9	.	.	TRBJ1-1	TGTGCCAGCAGCATAAATCCCCGGGTCAGTCCCATGAACACTGAAGCTTTCTTT	CASSINPRVSPMNTEAFF
TRBV4-1	TRBD2	few	TRBJ2-7	TGCGCCAGCAGCCGAGGGACCGGGACTAGCTTTACGGCTTACGAGCAGTACTTC	CASSRGTGTSFTAYEQYF
TRBV20-1	.	.	TRBJ1-5	TGCAGTGCGAGGACAGAGCTTTATCAGCCCCAGCATTTT	CSARTELYQPQHF
TRBV10-3	.	.	TRBJ2-5	TGTGCCAGCAGCCCCATAAGGCGGGGCAAGTACTTC	CASSPIRRGKYF
TRBV12-3/TRBV12-4	.	many	TRBJ2-7	TGTGCCAGCAGTTTAGGGTTGGGCCCCGGGTACTTC	CASSLGLGPGYF
TRBV7-2	.	.	TRBJ2-2	TGTGCCAGCAGCCCAGGGATTGGGACGGAGCTGTTTTTT	CASSPGIGTELFF
TRBV12-3/TRBV12-4	TRBD1	.	TRBJ1-1	TGTGCCAGCAGTCTAATGCCGGGACAGGGGAGCGCTGAAGCTTTCTTT	CASSLMPGQGSAEAFF
TRBV12-3/TRBV12-4	.	many	TRBJ2-2	TGTGCCAGCAGTCAAACGGGGGGGGAGCTGTTTTTT	CASSQTGGELFF
TRBV10-2	.	.	TRBJ1-2	TGCGCCATCGGGAGTACATATGGCCACACCTTC	CAIGSTYGHTF
TRBV6-5	.	many	TRBJ1-5	TGTGCCAGCAGTTCGTCCAGGACAGCTCTCAATCAGCCCCAGCATTTT	CASSSSRTALNQPQHF
TRBV25-1	TRBD1	few	TRBJ1-2	TGTGCCAGCAGTGAAATTACAGGGGGTTATGGCTACACCTTC	CASSEITGGYGYTF
TRBV10-3	TRBD1	.	TRBJ1-2	TGTGCCATCAGTGAGAGGGGACAGGGTTATGGCTACACCTTC	CAISERGQGYGYTF
TRBV6-6	.	many	TRBJ2-7	TGTGCCAGCAGACCGACAGGAGCCTACGAGCAGTACTTC	CASRPTGAYEQYF
TRBV20-1	.	many	TRBJ1-1	TGCAGTGCTAGCACGCCCAGGGGCAACACTGAAGCTTTCTTT	CSASTPRGNTEAFF
TRBV19	.	few	TRBJ1-1	TGTGCCAGTAGTATAGATTCGGCGGTGAACACTGAAGCTTTCTTT	CASSIDSAVNTEAFF
TRBV9	.	many	TRBJ1-3	TGTGCCAGCAGCCCCCGGAATACGTTCTCTGGAAACACCATATATTTT	CASSPRNTFSGNTIYF
TRBV20-1	.	many	TRBJ2-7	TGCAGTGCTAGTTTCAGGGGCGGGACCTACGAGCAGTACTTC	CSASFRGGTYEQYF
TRBV9	.	many	TRBJ2-2	TGTGCCAGCAGCGTAGGATGGGTTGGCGGGGAGCTGTTTTTT	CASSVGWVGGELFF
TRBV24-1	TRBD2	once	TRBJ2-2	TGTGCCAGCAGCCCTACACCGGGACTAAGAGAGGCCGGGGAGCTGTTTTTT	CASSPTPGLREAGELFF
TRBV7-4	TRBD1	.	TRBJ1-4	TGTGCCAGCAGCCCAACGGGACAGGGGGCTAATGAAAAACTGTTTTTT	CASSPTGQGANEKLFF
TRBV29-1	TRBD1	many	TRBJ2-5	TGCAGCGTTGGAGGTGAGGGGGCTCCGGAGACCCAGTACTTC	CSVGGEGAPETQYF
TRBV2	TRBD1	many	TRBJ1-5	TGTGCCAGCAGAATCACCGGGACAGAAAACAATCAGCCCCAGCATTTT	CASRITGTENNQPQHF
TRBV28	.	.	TRBJ2-7	TGTGCCAGCACAAACGGCAGGCTTTACGAGCAGTACTTC	CASTNGRLYEQYF
TRBV29-1	TRBD1	.	TRBJ2-5	TGCAGCGCGGGACAGTCGGAGACCCAGTACTTC	CSAGQSETQYF
TRBV7-9	.	.	TRBJ1-1	TGTGCCAGCAGCCAATTCGTCCCGAACACTGAAGCTTTCTTT	CASSQFVPNTEAFF
TRBV25-1	TRBD1	many	TRBJ1-1	TGTGCCAGCAGTGTACAGGGGGCGCGAGGAACTGAAGCTTTCTTT	CASSVQGARGTEAFF
TRBV7-9	.	many	TRBJ2-7	TGTGCCAGCAGCTTATCCGGGCCACGACACGAGCAGTACTTC	CASSLSGPRHEQYF